Each of the 23 T cell receptor beta chains below was sequenced from the same sample in a study of blood T cell repertoires in COVID-19. Clones were read by immunoSEQ multiplex PCR, and TCRdb kept only the in-frame ones, dropping some. Here the sample spans about 140,000 clones, over 75% being singletons. The material sequenced was PBMCs or T cells enriched from blood (not recorded which). The receptors stem from a woman aged 45-65 years who had recovered from COVID-19.

J is TRBJ1-6 and V is TRBV19, with D unclear. CDR3 size: 13 residues. The V end was cut by 11 bases, the J end by 0 bases, with 8 bases between. Germline V gives CDR1 LNHDA, CDR2 SQIVND (reference sequence). CDR3 amino acids: CASKSSYNSPLHF. CDR3 in DNA: TGTGCCTCCAAGAGCTCCTATAATTCACCCCTCCACTTT.

In its sample, this clone was seen a few times. The rearrangement joins TRBV4-1 to TRBJ1-1, with 8 bases lining up with TRBD1. V dropped 2 bases and J dropped 8; count of bases not matched to a gene: 7. From germline, CDR1 is MGHRA and CDR2 YSYEKL. This CDR3 is 14 amino acids long. The CDR3, as DNA: TGCGCCAGCAGCCAATCGCCCCGACAGGGGGAAGCTTTCTTT. This encodes CASSQSPRQGEAFF.

This clone was detected ten times or more. The CDR3 sequence is CASSRGTASSGANVLTF. CDR3 coding DNA: TGTGCCAGCAGCCGCGGGACAGCTAGCTCTGGGGCCAACGTCCTGACTTTC. The chain links TRBV5-6 to TRBJ2-6; TRBD1 is a possible D gene (7 bases). Trimming stripped 4 bases from V and 0 bases from J, with 14 bases between. This CDR3 has 17 residues. Germline CDR1 reads SGHDT; CDR2 reads YYEEEE.

The chain is built from TRBV30 and TRBJ1-2; D gene unclear. The V end was cut by 2 bases, the J end by 7 bases, with 11 bases between. The length of the CDR3 is 12 residues. Germline CDR1 is GTSNPN and CDR2 is SVGIG (reference sequence). CDR3 sequence reads: CAWSPGGSGYTF. In nucleotides, the CDR3 is TGTGCCTGGAGTCCGGGAGGAAGTGGCTACACCTTC.

The rearrangement joins TRBV7-2 to TRBJ2-7; 8 bases match TRBD2. The germline CDR1 and CDR2 sequences are SGHTA and FQGNSA. The V and J ends lost 6 bases and 2 bases, in that order; junction bases with no gene match: 12. This CDR3 spans 16 amino acids. As DNA, the CDR3 is TGTGCCAGCAGTTTAACCCCTGCGGGGGGCCCCTACGAGCAGTACTTC. Residues: CASSLTPAGGPYEQYF.

The chain uses TRBV27 and TRBJ1-5; the D gene is possibly TRBD1 (5 bases). Per germline, CDR1 MNHEY and CDR2 SMNVEV (reference sequence). Trimming took off 4 bases at V and 0 bases at J, with 13 bases between the two ends. The CDR3 contains 16 residues. The CDR3 spells CASSSLTDYSNQPQHF. For the CDR3, the DNA is TGTGCCAGCAGTTCCCTGACAGATTATAGCAATCAGCCCCAGCATTTT.

This chain links TRBV2 with TRBJ2-7; a possible D gene is TRBD2 (5 bases). Trimming took 7 bases from V and 0 from J, leaving 13 bases between them. This CDR3 comprises 14 residues. CDR1 and CDR2 (germline): SNHLY, FYNNEI. CDR3 bases: TGTGCCAGCAAACTAGGATCGAGCTCCTACGAGCAGTACTTC. Translating it yields CASKLGSSSYEQYF.

The chain employs TRBV5-4 and TRBJ1-2, with D perhaps TRBD1 (5 bases). CDR1 and CDR2 (germline): SGHNT, YYREEE (reference sequence). The length of the CDR3 is 17 residues. V was clipped by 0 bases and J by 2 bases, with 17 bases between them. The CDR3 nucleotides read TGTGCCAGCAGCTTGGGACAGAACAGGCGCCAGAACTATGGCTACACCTTC. It codes for CASSLGQNRRQNYGYTF.

This clone was detected only a few times. This chain connects TRBV3-1 (or the pseudogene TRBV3-2) to TRBJ1-4, with D unresolved. With 1 base removed from V and 3 bases from J, the gap between germline ends came to 15 bases. The CDR3 runs to 17 residues. Germline V gene data show CDR1 as LGHDT and CDR2 as YNNKEL (reference sequence). CDR3 sequence reads: CASSQVRLGGANEKLFF. The CDR3 bases are TGTGCCAGCAGCCAAGTTCGGTTGGGAGGTGCTAATGAAAAACTGTTTTTT.

The chain joins TRBV19 to TRBJ1-5; perhaps TRBD1 as D (6 bases). The CDR3 length is 18 residues. V gave up 5 bases and J gave up 5 bases, with 25 bases separating them. Per the germline V gene, CDR1 is LNHDA and CDR2 is SQIVND (reference sequence). CDR3 sequence reads: CASSAGPNRAPHDQPQHF. The DNA for the CDR3 is TGTGCCAGTAGTGCCGGTCCGAACAGGGCCCCTCATGATCAGCCCCAGCATTTT.

This clone was detected only once. The chain uses TRBV11-3 and TRBJ1-3; D not certain. Trimming pared 0 bases from V and 10 bases from J, leaving 10 bases between. CDR1 SGHNT and CDR2 YENEEA come from the germline V gene. The length of the CDR3 is 13 residues. The CDR3 coding sequence is TGTGCCAGCAGCTTAGAAGCCGGTAGAACCATATATTTT. Translation gives CASSLEAGRTIYF.

This chain links TRBV27 with TRBJ2-1; a possible D gene is TRBD2 (6 bases). Trimming removed 5 bases at V and 5 bases at J, with 19 bases between. The CDR3 is made up of 16 amino acids. CDR1 and CDR2 (germline): MNHEY, SMNVEV (reference sequence). The chain's CDR3 is CASSPPPGGGNNEQFF. DNA of the CDR3: TGTGCCAGCAGTCCCCCTCCCGGGGGTGGGAACAATGAGCAGTTCTTC.

The chain uses TRBV30 and TRBJ1-4, with a possible D match to TRBD1 (6 bases). The CDR3 is 15 residues long. Germline loops: CDR1 GTSNPN, CDR2 SVGIG (reference sequence). V lost 7 bases and J 8 bases, leaving 23 bases between the germline ends. The CDR3 sequence is CASRRAQGAVEKLFF. The CDR3 DNA reads TGTGCCTCGAGACGGGCACAGGGAGCTGTGGAAAAACTGTTTTTT.

This clone was counted between two and nine times. The V and J genes are TRBV10-3 and TRBJ2-1; 9 bases match TRBD2. CDR1 and CDR2 from the germline V gene are ENHRY and SYGVKD. This CDR3 has 16 residues. V dropped 0 bases and J dropped 8; count of bases not matched to a gene: 8. DNA for the CDR3: TGTGCCATCAGTGAGTCGATGGCGGGAGGGCAGGATGAGCAGTTCTTC. It translates to CAISESMAGGQDEQFF.

This clone was counted a single time. The rearrangement joins TRBV19 to TRBJ1-2, with 12 bases identical to TRBD1. Germline CDR1 and CDR2: LNHDA and SQIVND (reference sequence). Trimming at V came to 3 bases and at J to 5 bases, leaving 7 bases not matched to a gene. The CDR3 covers 16 residues. The CDR3 DNA is TGTGCCAGTAGTATCGGAGGGGACAGGGGGCAATATGGCTACACCTTC. Translating it yields CASSIGGDRGQYGYTF.

CDR3 in amino acids: CASSYNQLAGSSYNEQFF. DNA of the CDR3: TGTGCCAGCAGTTACAATCAACTAGCGGGGAGCTCCTACAATGAGCAGTTCTTC. This rearrangement joins TRBV6-2 or TRBV6-3 to TRBJ2-1; TRBD2 matches at 10 bases. Germline CDR1 and CDR2: MNHEY and SVGEGT. J gave up 0 bases and V 2 bases, and 7 bases lay outside the gene matches. The CDR3 has 18 amino acids.

The chain combines TRBV30 with TRBJ1-5, with TRBD1 matching 8 bases. The germline V gene has CDR1 GTSNPN and CDR2 SVGIG (reference sequence). CDR3 length: 13 residues. The V gene end was trimmed by 3 bases and the J gene end by 8 bases; junction bases not matched to a gene: 6. Written as DNA, the CDR3 is TGTGCCTGGAGCCTCAGGGGGCATGAGCCCCAGCATTTT. Its translation: CAWSLRGHEPQHF.

The chain couples TRBV7-2 to TRBJ1-2, with D unresolved. Trimming stripped 2 bases from V and 4 bases from J, with 11 bases between. The CDR3 extends over 14 amino acids. Germline-derived CDR1 and CDR2 are SGHTA and FQGNSA. CDR3 nucleotide sequence: TGTGCCAGCAGCTTAAATTTTGGACTCTATGGCTACACCTTC. It codes for CASSLNFGLYGYTF.

The chain links TRBV29-1 to TRBJ1-3; D perhaps matches TRBD1 (5 bases). V was pared by 6 bases and J by 4 bases, with 16 bases between. The CDR3 has 14 residues. From germline, CDR1 is SQVTM and CDR2 ANQGSEA. The chain's CDR3 is CSVASTAGGNTIYF. Here the CDR3 DNA reads TGCAGCGTCGCCTCGACAGCCGGCGGAAACACCATATATTTT.

The chain employs TRBV19 and TRBJ2-1, with TRBD2 identical over 14 bases. Germline CDR1 LNHDA, CDR2 SQIVND (reference sequence). The CDR3 loop spans 15 amino acids. V shed 7 bases, J shed 6 bases, and the junction held 5 bases outside the gene matches. The DNA of the CDR3 is TGTGCCAGTATGACTAGCGGGGGGGTGGTCAATGAGCAGTTCTTC. Residues: CASMTSGGVVNEQFF.

V is TRBV9 and J is TRBJ2-7; TRBD2 is a possible D gene (6 bases). V was trimmed by 2 bases and J by 7 bases, leaving 16 bases between them. Germline CDR1 and CDR2: SGDLS and YYNGEE. CDR3 size: 14 residues. CDR3 DNA sequence: TGTGCCAGCAGCGTCCGTCCCGGGACTTCAGAGCAGTACTTC. Translated: CASSVRPGTSEQYF.

The rearrangement links TRBV3-1 (or the pseudogene TRBV3-2) to TRBJ1-2; 10 bases match TRBD1. J lost 8 bases, V lost 4 bases, and 7 bases had no gene match. CDR3 length: 14 amino acids. CDR1 is LGHDT, CDR2 YNNKEL, per germline (reference sequence). For the CDR3, the DNA is TGTGCCAGCAGCCGGACAGGGGGAGGGAACGGCTACACCTTC. Protein product: CASSRTGGGNGYTF.

The chain couples TRBV7-9 to TRBJ1-4; 7 bases are shared with TRBD1. V gave up 5 bases and J gave up 8 bases; unmatched junction bases: 11. This CDR3 has 15 residues. In germline, CDR1 is SEHNR, CDR2 FQNEAQ (reference sequence). The CDR3 protein is CASSTTTGTGEKLFF. The CDR3 bases are TGTGCCAGCAGCACCACGACAGGGACCGGCGAAAAACTGTTTTTT.